Detailed here is one TCR beta chain. Its specificity is unknown. This sample was taken from a study of cytomegalovirus exposure and HLA in healthy donors. For the study at large: Both the 100 to 150 validation repertoires and the roughly 640 first-cohort repertoires used the same platform, as reported by a later analysis.

There are 17 residues in the CDR3. The germline CDR1 and CDR2 sequences are SGHVS and FQNEAQ. V lost 1 base and J 8 bases, leaving 21 bases between the germline ends. Profiled with immunoSEQ multiplex PCR; TCRdb holds only in-frame clones, not every one. The table shows roughly 60,000 clones, with 85% to 95% occurring only once. Whole-study results and caveats: Many donors shared some public TCRs, even though most TCR sequences were rare. According to a subsequent analysis, TCR clusters from the first cohort were inclined to appear together in the 110 or so validation repertoires. A few CMV-associated chains were confirmed in vitro to be specific for CMV antigens.

The chain uses TRBV7-8 and TRBJ2-1; possible D gene TRBD2, 6 bases. Sequencing was done on a sample of PBMCs. The receptor was derived from a woman between 18 and 29 years old in good health and CMV-seropositive. The CDR3 nucleotides are TGTGCCAGCAGCTTAGAGTGGGACTTTCTAGTTGCGGATGAGCAGTTCTTC. Protein product: CASSLEWDFLVADEQFF. Supplemented by reference TRBV7-8 and TRBJ2-1, the full variable domain reads GAGVSQSPRYKVAKRGQDVALRCDPISGHVSLFWYQQALGQGPEFLTYFQNEAQLDKSGLPSDRFFAERPEGSVSTLKIQRTQQEDSAVYLCASSLEWDFLVADEQFFGPGTRLTVL.